This TCR beta chain is drawn from a study of T cells in Graves' hyperthyroidism and ophthalmopathy. TCR beta CDR3 sequences were amplified from RNA transcripts. First-round RT-PCR with HTBI primers amplified the TCR CDR3 region. TCRdb processed the multiplex PCR reads anew with MiXCR; each CDR3 protein has one entry. The data hold about 640,000 distinct CDR3 sequences, with under 25% observed a single time. Germline CDR1 MDHEN, CDR2 SYDVKM. Unmatched junction bases numbered 4, after V lost 1 base and J lost 2 bases. The CDR3 covers 16 residues. This chain connects TRBV28 to TRBJ2-5, with 10 bases matching TRBD2. Specimen: blood. The source is a man in his thirties or forties with Graves' ophthalmopathy. The CDR3 nucleotides read TGTGCCAGCAGTTTATACCCTAGCGGGAGTCAAGAGACCCAGTACTTC. It specifies CASSLYPSGSQETQYF.